The 31 T cell receptor beta chains reported below all come from one sample, sequenced in a study of shared clonotypes between healthy human individuals. Sequenced by immunoSEQ multiplex PCR; TCRdb stores in-frame clones only, minus some. The table shows about 2 million clones, with roughly 95% occurring only once. Source material: naive CD4+ T cells sorted from blood. Sample subset: CD45RA+ positively selected. These TCRs come from a man younger than 35 in good health.

Here the CDR3 DNA reads TGTGCCACCAATCAGGGCGGGAGAGGGGAGACCCAGTACTTC. Translation: CATNQGGRGETQYF. The genes are TRBV28 and TRBJ2-5, with 7 bases aligning to TRBD2. The CDR3 extends over 14 amino acids. The V and J ends lost 10 bases and 5 bases, in that order; junction bases with no gene match: 13. Germline V CDR1 and CDR2: MDHEN, SYDVKM.

Concerning this clone itself: The same CDR3 can be traced to other DNA sequences in this sample. The CDR3 spells CASSLGQNYEQYF. Written as DNA, the CDR3 is TGCGCCAGCAGCTTGGGCCAGAACTACGAGCAGTACTTC. The chain is built from TRBV5-1 and TRBJ2-7; D not resolved. CDR1 is SGHRS and CDR2 is YFSETQ in the germline V gene. This CDR3 contains 13 residues. The V gene lost 0 bases and the J gene lost 3 bases, with 7 bases spanning the gap.

The sample holds one count of this clone. The CDR3 sequence: CASSLVGVDTEAFF. CDR3 DNA: TGCGCCAGCAGCTTGGTAGGGGTTGACACTGAAGCTTTCTTT. This chain links TRBV5-1 with TRBJ1-1, with D possibly TRBD1 on 5 matching bases. CDR1 is SGHRS, CDR2 YFSETQ, per germline. Trimming left V 0 bases short and J 3 bases short, with 9 bases between. This CDR3 comprises 14 residues.

The chain employs TRBV5-4 and TRBJ2-5; D is possibly TRBD1 or TRBD2 (5 bases each). Trimming took 2 bases from V and 1 from J, leaving 9 bases between them. CDR1 is SGHNT and CDR2 is YYREEE in the germline V gene (reference sequence). The CDR3 extends over 14 amino acids. For the CDR3, the DNA is TGTGCCAGCAGCTTTATGGGGACCCAAGAGACCCAGTACTTC. Its translation is CASSFMGTQETQYF.

The chain carries TRBV5-1 and TRBJ1-3, with no clear D. Deletions cut 0 bases from V and 2 bases from J, with 9 bases between. Germline V gene sequence: CDR1 SGHRS, CDR2 YFSETQ. The CDR3 sequence is 15 residues long. The CDR3 sequence is CASSLASSPGNTIYF. CDR3 bases: TGCGCCAGCAGCTTGGCCTCAAGTCCTGGAAACACCATATATTTT.

The chain joins TRBV21-1 to TRBJ1-5. TRBV21-1 is deemed a pseudogene. The CDR3 extends over 10 amino acids. CDR3 region: CASSNQPQHF. Here the CDR3 DNA reads TGTGCCAGCAGCAATCAGCCCCAGCATTTT.

Only a few counts were recorded for this clone. J is TRBJ2-1 and V is TRBV6-5; TRBD2 aligns across 11 bases. The CDR3 is 14 residues long. Per germline, CDR1 MNHEY and CDR2 SVGAGI. Trimming at V came to 7 bases and at J to 7 bases, leaving 6 bases not matched to a gene. Here the CDR3 reads CASTTSGSLNEQFF. The CDR3 nucleotides are TGTGCCAGCACCACTAGCGGGAGCTTGAATGAGCAGTTCTTC.

This chain connects TRBV7-3 to TRBJ1-2; the D gene is possibly TRBD1 (6 bases). The germline CDR1 and CDR2 sequences are SGHTA and FQGTGA. The V end lost 2 bases, the J end lost 4 bases, and 11 bases lay between the germline ends. This CDR3 is built from 14 residues. CDR3 sequence: CASSLGTGPYGYTF. DNA for the CDR3: TGTGCCAGCAGCTTAGGTACAGGGCCCTATGGCTACACCTTC. The full variable domain, completed using reference TRBV7-3 and TRBJ1-2, is GAGVSQTPSNKVTEKGKYVELRCDPISGHTALYWYRQSLGQGPEFLIYFQGTGAADDSGLPNDRFFAVRPEGSVSTLKIQRTERGDSAVYLCASSLGTGPYGYTFGSGTRLTVV.

This sequence joins TRBV6-5 and TRBJ2-5; D is possibly TRBD2 (6 bases). The CDR3 contains 15 residues. Trimming removed 4 bases from V and 5 bases from J, with 17 bases in between. The V gene's germline CDR1 is MNHEY and CDR2 SVGAGI. CDR3 protein: CASSLGGTLTETQYF. DNA of the CDR3: TGTGCCAGCAGTTTGGGGGGAACCTTGACCGAGACCCAGTACTTC.

The V and J genes are TRBV7-3 and TRBJ2-2; 10 nucleotides align to TRBD2. Germline V lookup: CDR1 SGHTA, CDR2 FQGTGA. The length of the CDR3 is 17 residues. V was pared by 2 bases and J by 4 bases, with 7 bases of the junction left unmatched. In DNA form, the CDR3 reads TGTGCCAGCAGCTTATCGGCTAGCGGGGGCTTCACCGGGGAGCTGTTTTTT. Its translation is CASSLSASGGFTGELFF.

V is TRBV19 and J is TRBJ2-5; 7 bases are a match to TRBD2. This CDR3 is 18 amino acids long. Germline values: CDR1 LNHDA, CDR2 SQIVND (reference sequence). V lost 1 base and J lost 0; bases outside the gene matches: 11. This CDR3 reads CASSIAGGGIGNQETQYF. CDR3 bases: TGTGCCAGTAGTATAGCAGGCGGGGGAATCGGGAACCAAGAGACCCAGTACTTC.

On this clone itself: The junction and the germline gene differ at one end; a read error may be behind it. The gene calls are TRBV7-3 and TRBJ1-1, with D hard to call. The CDR3 is 13 residues long. Germline-derived CDR1 and CDR2 are SGHTA and FQGTGA. The DNA for the CDR3 is TGTGCCAGCAGCCCCCGTTTGAACGCTGAAGCTTTCTTT. This translates into CASSPRLNAEAFF.

A remark on this clone: A much larger clone differs by one base, so this may be a read error. The chain carries TRBV11-3 and TRBJ1-1, with TRBD1 matching 7 bases. The V segment lost 5 bases and the J segment 3 bases; nucleotides outside the gene matches: 3. This CDR3 spans 13 amino acids. Germline V lookup: CDR1 SGHNT, CDR2 YENEEA. The CDR3 protein is CASSPGQYTEAFF. For the CDR3, the DNA is TGTGCCAGCAGCCCGGGACAGTACACTGAAGCTTTCTTT.

The chain links TRBV6-5 to TRBJ1-2; 8 bases line up with TRBD1. Germline lookup yields CDR1 MNHEY and CDR2 SVGAGI. V trimming: 0 bases; J trimming: 4 bases; junction bases outside the gene matches: 7. The CDR3 totals 16 residues. CDR3 sequence reads: CASSYSDRGRGYGYTF. As DNA, the CDR3 is TGTGCCAGCAGTTACTCAGACAGGGGAAGAGGCTATGGCTACACCTTC.

V and J are TRBV5-1 and TRBJ1-6; no firm D call. This CDR3 comprises 15 residues. V dropped 2 bases and J dropped 0 bases, with 6 bases sitting between them. Germline CDR1 reads SGHRS; CDR2 reads YFSETQ. CDR3 protein: CASSFSSSYNSPLHF. The CDR3, as DNA: TGCGCCAGCAGCTTTTCATCCTCCTATAATTCACCCCTCCACTTT.

This clone is a singleton in its sample. The chain uses TRBV7-9 and TRBJ1-5, with TRBD1 identical over 8 bases. V was clipped by 1 base and J by 2 bases; unmatched bases: 13. Per the germline V gene, CDR1 is SEHNR and CDR2 is FQNEAQ (reference sequence). There are 19 residues in the CDR3. The CDR3 region has the DNA TGTGCCAGCAGCTTAGATCCCCGGGACAGGCCGTGGGGCAATCAGCCCCAGCATTTT. As protein: CASSLDPRDRPWGNQPQHF.

This clone has just one count. V gene TRBV2 combines with J gene TRBJ2-2; D remains unclear. V lost 6 bases, J lost 4 bases, and 12 bases lay in between. In germline, CDR1 is SNHLY, CDR2 FYNNEI. The CDR3 is made up of 14 amino acids. CDR3 sequence: CASREDLFTGELFF. The CDR3 coding sequence is TGTGCCAGCAGAGAGGACCTATTCACCGGGGAGCTGTTTTTT.

The chain carries TRBV15 and TRBJ1-5; 8 nucleotides match TRBD1. The ends lost 1 base at V and 5 bases at J; junction bases unmatched: 10. The germline gives CDR1 LNHNV, CDR2 YYDKDF (reference sequence). This CDR3 has 17 amino acids. The CDR3 nucleotides are TGTGCCACCAGCAGAGGATGGGCAGGGGGCGCTTATCAGCCCCAGCATTTT. Translated, it gives CATSRGWAGGAYQPQHF.

This sequence joins TRBV19 and TRBJ2-7, with 8 bases identical to TRBD2. The CDR3 sequence is 13 residues long. The ends lost 3 bases at V and 4 bases at J; junction bases unmatched: 2. Germline CDR1 and CDR2: LNHDA and SQIVND (reference sequence). CDR3 DNA sequence: TGTGCCAGTAGTATCCGGGAGGGTTACGAGCAGTACTTC. Encoded protein: CASSIREGYEQYF. Looking up the rest from reference TRBV19 and TRBJ2-7 gives the full variable domain: DGGITQSPKYLFRKEGQNVTLSCEQNLNHDAMYWYRQDPGQGLRLIYYSQIVNDFQKGDIAEGYSVSREKKESFPLTVTSAQKNPTAFYLCASSIREGYEQYFGPGTRLTVT.

The chain has TRBV6-6 and TRBJ1-2; 9 positions agree with TRBD1. With 6 bases clipped from V and 8 bases from J, the junction kept 7 bases outside the gene matches. The CDR3 is 13 amino acids. Germline-derived CDR1 and CDR2 are MNHNY and SVGAGI (reference sequence). The CDR3 DNA reads TGTGCCAGCAGCCCGACAGGGGGACGAGGCTACACCTTC. This translates into CASSPTGGRGYTF.

The chain carries TRBV4-1 and TRBJ1-1, with TRBD1 identical over 9 bases. With V trimmed by 4 bases and J by 1 base, 7 bases remained unmatched. The CDR3 covers 16 residues. Germline assignment: CDR1 MGHRA and CDR2 YSYEKL. The CDR3 here is CASSPRTGAGNTEAFF. The CDR3 region has the DNA TGCGCCAGCAGCCCCCGGACAGGGGCCGGGAACACTGAAGCTTTCTTT.

The V call is TRBV5-5, the J call TRBJ1-4; D remains ambiguous. Germline CDR1 is SGHKS and CDR2 is YYEKEE (reference sequence). Deletions cut 2 bases from V and 5 bases from J, with 10 bases between. The CDR3 contains 14 residues. CDR3 sequence (DNA): TGTGCCAGCAGCTTCGAACGGGCGAATGAAAAACTGTTTTTT. Its protein is CASSFERANEKLFF.

This clone is a singleton in its sample. The chain couples TRBV19 to TRBJ2-6; possible D gene TRBD1, 6 bases. This CDR3 has 15 amino acids. Germline assignment: CDR1 LNHDA and CDR2 SQIVND (reference sequence). V was pared by 5 bases and J by 3 bases, with 11 bases between. The CDR3 protein is CASSPDRNGANVLTF. The CDR3 DNA sequence: TGTGCCAGTAGTCCCGACAGGAATGGGGCCAACGTCCTGACTTTC. The full variable domain, in which reference TRBV19 and TRBJ2-6 provide the parts outside the CDR3, is DGGITQSPKYLFRKEGQNVTLSCEQNLNHDAMYWYRQDPGQGLRLIYYSQIVNDFQKGDIAEGYSVSREKKESFPLTVTSAQKNPTAFYLCASSPDRNGANVLTFGAGSRLTVL.

As to this clone: A read error may account for a junction end that differs from germline. The gene calls are TRBV20-1 and TRBJ1-1; maybe TRBD1 (5 bases). CDR3 length equals 9 residues. Germline lookup yields CDR1 DFQATT and CDR2 SNEGSKA (reference sequence). CDR3 in DNA: TGCAGTGCTAGAGATATCAGGGCTTTT. Translating gives CSARDIRAF.

The CDR3 region is CAISESGTGFNEQFF. The CDR3, as DNA: TGTGCCATCAGTGAGTCGGGGACAGGCTTCAATGAGCAGTTCTTC. V is TRBV10-3 and J is TRBJ2-1; 8 positions agree with TRBD1. V dropped 0 bases and J dropped 6; count of bases not matched to a gene: 4. Looked up from germline, CDR1 is ENHRY and CDR2 is SYGVKD. CDR3 length equals 15 residues.

The chain employs TRBV7-2 and TRBJ1-2; D gene unclear. The CDR3 sequence is 14 residues long. The V end lost 1 base, the J end lost 4 bases, and 10 bases lay between the germline ends. CDR1 and CDR2 from the germline V gene are SGHTA and FQGNSA. The CDR3 loop reads CASSLGRNLYGYTF. The CDR3 coding sequence is TGTGCCAGCAGCTTAGGACGGAACCTCTATGGCTACACCTTC.

This chain connects TRBV5-6 to TRBJ2-1; 11 nucleotides agree with TRBD2. This CDR3 is 17 amino acids long. The trim removed 4 bases at V and 3 bases at J, leaving 9 bases unmatched. Germline assignment: CDR1 SGHDT and CDR2 YYEEEE. CDR3 sequence reads: CASSPSAGLAVYNEQFF. The CDR3 DNA reads TGTGCCAGCAGCCCAAGCGCGGGACTAGCGGTCTACAATGAGCAGTTCTTC. Variable domain in full (rest from reference TRBV5-6 and TRBJ2-1): DAGVTQSPTHLIKTRGQQVTLRCSPKSGHDTVSWYQQALGQGPQFIFQYYEEEERQRGNFPDRFSGHQFPNYSSELNVNALLLGDSALYLCASSPSAGLAVYNEQFFGPGTRLTVL.

This rearrangement joins TRBV19 to TRBJ1-2; possibly TRBD1 for D (5 bases). V shed 3 bases and J shed 2 bases, with 10 bases lying between them. Germline values: CDR1 LNHDA, CDR2 SQIVND (reference sequence). CDR3 length: 14 residues. The CDR3 bases are TGTGCCAGTAGTATGGGCAGGGAGAACTATGGCTACACCTTC. Protein sequence: CASSMGRENYGYTF.

V usage is TRBV9 and J usage is TRBJ2-5; 9 nucleotides line up with TRBD1. The trim removed 0 bases at V and 4 bases at J, leaving 13 bases unmatched. Germline CDR1 and CDR2: SGDLS and YYNGEE. This CDR3 has 18 amino acids. The CDR3 sequence: CASSVEFQGGTGLETQYF. In nucleotides, the CDR3 is TGTGCCAGCAGCGTAGAATTTCAGGGAGGGACAGGGTTAGAGACCCAGTACTTC.

The chain employs TRBV12-5 and TRBJ2-3, with 9 bases aligning to TRBD1. J gave up 2 bases and V 3 bases, and 6 bases lay outside the gene matches. Germline-derived CDR1 and CDR2 are LGHNT and FRNRAP. CDR3 length equals 16 residues. The CDR3 nucleotides read TGTGCTAGTGGTTTCGGGACAGGGATCGTCACAGATACGCAGTATTTT. Amino acid sequence: CASGFGTGIVTDTQYF.

The gene calls are TRBV9 and TRBJ2-2, with D perhaps TRBD1 or TRBD2 (5 bases each). The length of the CDR3 is 14 residues. Trimming stripped 0 bases from V and 4 bases from J, with 7 bases between. Per the germline V gene, CDR1 is SGDLS and CDR2 is YYNGEE. CDR3 coding DNA: TGTGCCAGCAGCGTAGCGGGGCCCACCGGGGAGCTGTTTTTT. Its translation is CASSVAGPTGELFF.